This T cell receptor (beta chain) appears in the sequencing data of a study of blood T cell repertoires in COVID-19. In the original workflow: Quantification of nucleated cells was approximated via reference gene primer amplification. Sequenced by immunoSEQ multiplex PCR; TCRdb stores in-frame clones only, minus some. V, J and clone size are those of that table, while D and trimming were read from the DNA. The table shows around 58,000 clones, with 90% to 95% occurring only once. The CDR3 spans 10 residues. Germline lookup yields CDR1 MDHEN and CDR2 SYDVKM. The V and J ends lost 10 bases and 2 bases respectively, with 5 bases between them.

The sample was peripheral blood. The rearrangement uses TRBV28 and TRBJ1-2; D remains ambiguous. The origin of this receptor is an older woman with active or convalescent COVID-19. The CDR3 nucleotides read TGTGCCACTATGAACTATGGCTACACCTTC. It codes for CATMNYGYTF.